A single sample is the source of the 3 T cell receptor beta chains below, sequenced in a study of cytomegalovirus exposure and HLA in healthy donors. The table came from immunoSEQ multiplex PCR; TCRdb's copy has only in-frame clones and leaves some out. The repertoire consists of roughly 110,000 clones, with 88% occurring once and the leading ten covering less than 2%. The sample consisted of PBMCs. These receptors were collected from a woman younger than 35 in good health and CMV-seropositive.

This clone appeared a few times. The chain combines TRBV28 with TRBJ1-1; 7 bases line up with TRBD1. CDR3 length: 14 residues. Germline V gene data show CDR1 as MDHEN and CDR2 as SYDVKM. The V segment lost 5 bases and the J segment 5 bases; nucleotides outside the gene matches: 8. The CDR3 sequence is CASSVTGLGTEAFF. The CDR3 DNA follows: TGTGCCAGCAGTGTGACAGGGTTGGGGACTGAAGCTTTCTTT.

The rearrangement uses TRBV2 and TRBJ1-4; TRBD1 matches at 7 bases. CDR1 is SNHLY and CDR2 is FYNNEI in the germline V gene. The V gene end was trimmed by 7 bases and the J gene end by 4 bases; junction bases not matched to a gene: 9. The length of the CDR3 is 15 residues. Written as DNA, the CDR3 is TGTGCCAGCAATTATCAGGGACAGCTTAATGAAAAACTGTTTTTT. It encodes CASNYQGQLNEKLFF.

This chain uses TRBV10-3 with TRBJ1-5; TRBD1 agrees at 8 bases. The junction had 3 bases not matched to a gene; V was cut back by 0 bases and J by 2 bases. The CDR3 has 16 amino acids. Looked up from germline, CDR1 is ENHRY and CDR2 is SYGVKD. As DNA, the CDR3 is TGTGCCATCAGTGAGTCGGGGACAGGCGGCAATCAGCCCCAGCATTTT. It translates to CAISESGTGGNQPQHF.